These 20 T cell receptor beta chains were sequenced from one sample in a study of T cell responses to AZD1222 COVID-19 vaccine (dated by TCRdb to the early 2020s). The sample's time point label is to be understood as: baseline before first vaccination. Libraries were prepared through the immunoSEQ multiplex PCR assay. In its TCRdb copy, this immuneACCESS table keeps in-frame sequences only and misses some clones. Where compared with another copy, unresolved V genes explain less than half of these, and the others have no known cause. The sample table records around 110,000 clones; about 90% of these occur just once. The top ten constitute about 4.8% of the sample. The sample consisted of peripheral blood, taken on day 0 of AZD1222 vaccination. The receptors were sampled from an adult in good health.

This chain links TRBV18 with TRBJ2-1; maybe TRBD1 (5 bases). The V gene lost 2 bases and the J gene lost 7 bases, with 15 bases spanning the gap. The CDR3 length is 15 residues. Germline CDR1 KGHSH, CDR2 LQKENI. The CDR3 nucleotides read TGTGCCAGCTCACCAAGGGGAAGTCCGAGGAATGAGCAGTTCTTC. It translates to CASSPRGSPRNEQFF.

V and J are TRBV9 and TRBJ1-2; no definite D call. The germline V gene has CDR1 SGDLS and CDR2 YYNGEE. This CDR3 region has 17 residues. V lost 0 bases and J lost 3, with 18 bases in between. Here the CDR3 DNA reads TGTGCCAGCAGCGTAGGAAGGGCAGACCTCTACGACTATGGCTACACCTTC. Translation: CASSVGRADLYDYGYTF.

The chain recombines TRBV6-1 with TRBJ2-2; D not resolved. Per the germline V gene, CDR1 is MNHNS and CDR2 is SASEGT. The CDR3 spans 14 residues. Trimming stripped 0 bases from V and 7 bases from J, with 9 bases between. The CDR3 loop is CASSEADFYGELFF. The CDR3 DNA follows: TGTGCCAGCAGTGAAGCTGACTTTTACGGGGAGCTGTTTTTT.

The J gene is TRBJ1-3, the V gene TRBV10-3; no firm D call. The ends were cut back, 6 bases at V and 0 bases at J, with 6 bases in the middle. Germline V gene sequence: CDR1 ENHRY, CDR2 SYGVKD. The CDR3 length is 13 residues. This chain's CDR3 is CAISLASGNTIYF. CDR3 DNA sequence: TGTGCCATCAGCCTCGCCTCTGGAAACACCATATATTTT.

This chain joins TRBV3-1 (or the pseudogene TRBV3-2) and TRBJ2-3; the D is unclear. Per the germline V gene, CDR1 is LGHDT and CDR2 is YNNKEL (reference sequence). The V and J ends lost 0 bases and 4 bases respectively, with 11 bases between them. CDR3 length: 15 amino acids. CDR3 coding DNA: TGTGCCAGCAGCCAAGATGGCAGTAGATCAGATACGCAGTATTTT. Amino acid sequence: CASSQDGSRSDTQYF.

V and J are TRBV7-2 and TRBJ2-2, with 12 bases fitting TRBD2. The V and J ends lost 2 bases and 4 bases, in that order; junction bases with no gene match: 5. CDR1 is SGHTA, CDR2 FQGNSA, per germline. This CDR3 has 17 residues. CDR3 amino acids: CASSLRTSGKSTGELFF. CDR3 DNA: TGTGCCAGCAGCTTACGGACTAGCGGGAAAAGCACCGGGGAGCTGTTTTTT. The full variable domain, with the rest looked up from reference TRBV7-2 and TRBJ2-2, is GAGVSQSPSNKVTEKGKDVELRCDPISGHTALYWYRQSLGQGLEFLIYFQGNSAPDKSGLPSDRFSAERTGGSVSTLTIQRTQQEDSAVYLCASSLRTSGKSTGELFFGEGSRLTVL.

The chain employs TRBV2 and TRBJ2-1; 10 bases agree with TRBD2. The CDR3 contains 15 residues. The ends lost 6 bases at V and 6 bases at J; junction bases unmatched: 8. Germline CDR1 reads SNHLY; CDR2 reads FYNNEI. CDR3 nucleotide sequence: TGTGCCAGCAGCGTAAGCGGGAGGGTTGGCAATGAGCAGTTCTTC. It codes for CASSVSGRVGNEQFF.

The V and J genes are TRBV23-1 and TRBJ1-3; 7 bases are shared with TRBD1. TRBV23-1 is given ORF status, its function remaining uncertain. The CDR3 is 15 amino acids. The trim removed 3 bases at V and 0 bases at J, leaving 2 bases unmatched. CDR3 bases: TGCGCCAGCAGTCATCCAGGGGGCTCTGGAAACACCATATATTTT. Translated, it gives CASSHPGGSGNTIYF.

The CDR3 DNA reads TGTGCCAGTAGTATAGACGGGAGCTCCTACGAGCAGTACTTC. Its translation: CASSIDGSSYEQYF. The rearrangement uses TRBV19 and TRBJ2-7, with D possibly being TRBD2 (6 bases). The CDR3 runs 14 residues. In germline, CDR1 is LNHDA, CDR2 SQIVND (reference sequence). Trimming took 0 bases from V and 0 from J, leaving 6 bases between them.

The rearrangement joins TRBV5-4 to TRBJ2-5, with D unclear. CDR3 length: 13 amino acids. V gave up 4 bases and J gave up 2 bases, with 9 bases separating them. Germline lookup yields CDR1 SGHNT and CDR2 YYREEE (reference sequence). CDR3 coding DNA: TGTGCCAGCAGCGTGAAGGGACAAGAGACCCAGTACTTC. Amino acids: CASSVKGQETQYF.

The V call is TRBV6-5, the J call TRBJ2-7; no clear D gene. CDR1 MNHEY and CDR2 SVGAGI come from the germline V gene. The CDR3 is 13 amino acids. Trimming stripped 6 bases from V and 0 bases from J, with 9 bases between. For the CDR3, the DNA is TGTGCCAGCAGGCCCGGCGGCTCCTACGAGCAGTACTTC. It encodes CASRPGGSYEQYF.

This clone appeared a single time. Compared with germline, one end of the junction differs, possibly owing to a read error. The chain employs TRBV7-8 and TRBJ2-5; a possible D gene is TRBD2 (6 bases). CDR3 length: 17 amino acids. Germline assignment: CDR1 SGHVS and CDR2 FQNEAQ. CDR3 coding DNA: TGTGCCAGCAGCCACCGGCGGGATATTGACGGACAAGGGACCCAGTACTTC. Amino acids: CASSHRRDIDGQGTQYF.

DNA for the CDR3: TGTGCCAGCAGCTTGCAGGGGACAGATACGCAGTATTTT. Translation: CASSLQGTDTQYF. The chain recombines TRBV5-5 with TRBJ2-3; D possibly corresponds to TRBD1 (6 bases). The CDR3 consists of 13 residues. Trimming stripped 1 base from V and 3 bases from J, with 6 bases between. CDR1 and CDR2 (germline): SGHKS, YYEKEE (reference sequence).

This chain joins TRBV5-8 and TRBJ1-5; D is ambiguous. The CDR3 loop spans 17 amino acids. V gave up 1 base and J gave up 0 bases, with 14 bases separating them. From germline, CDR1 is SGHTS and CDR2 YDEGEE. CDR3 residues: CASSLWAGKYSNQPQHF. The CDR3 nucleotides are TGTGCCAGCAGCTTGTGGGCAGGCAAGTATAGCAATCAGCCCCAGCATTTT.

The chain recombines TRBV5-4 with TRBJ2-6, with a tentative D call TRBD1 (6 bases). This CDR3 is 16 amino acids long. V lost 4 bases and J lost 0, with 11 bases in between. Germline V lookup: CDR1 SGHNT, CDR2 YYREEE (reference sequence). The CDR3 here is CASSQGQTSGANVLTF. CDR3 nucleotide sequence: TGTGCCAGCAGCCAGGGACAAACCTCTGGGGCCAACGTCCTGACTTTC.

The chain links TRBV6-6 to TRBJ2-3, with 13 bases fitting TRBD2. This CDR3 is 15 amino acids long. V shed 4 bases, J shed 5 bases, and the junction held 3 bases outside the gene matches. Germline V gene data show CDR1 as MNHNY and CDR2 as SVGAGI (reference sequence). The CDR3 region is CASSFRLAGGDTQYF. In DNA form, the CDR3 reads TGTGCCAGCAGTTTCCGACTAGCGGGAGGAGATACGCAGTATTTT.

The table lists this clone with a few counts. The gene calls are TRBV6-5 and TRBJ1-2, with 7 bases identical to TRBD1. V shed 7 bases and J 5 bases; nucleotides not matched to a gene: 4. Germline CDR1 reads MNHEY; CDR2 reads SVGAGI. This CDR3 spans 12 amino acids. CDR3 residues: CASMGTVYGYTF. The DNA of the CDR3 is TGTGCCAGCATGGGGACAGTTTATGGCTACACCTTC.

This chain links TRBV27 with TRBJ2-2, with 14 bases lining up with TRBD2. From germline, CDR1 is MNHEY and CDR2 SMNVEV (reference sequence). CDR3 length: 16 residues. V dropped 4 bases and J dropped 11; count of bases not matched to a gene: 9. CDR3 protein: CASSSYTGTSGSELFF. The CDR3 DNA reads TGTGCCAGCAGTTCCTATACCGGGACTAGCGGGAGTGAGCTGTTTTTT.

The rearrangement links TRBV28 to TRBJ2-5; D is possibly TRBD2 (5 bases). This CDR3 spans 15 amino acids. V lost 5 bases to trimming and J lost 5 bases, with 18 bases between them. Germline values: CDR1 MDHEN, CDR2 SYDVKM. This CDR3 is CASSIPGLAGETQYF. DNA for the CDR3: TGTGCCAGCAGTATTCCTGGACTTGCCGGGGAGACCCAGTACTTC.

The chain has TRBV29-1 and TRBJ1-2; 7 nucleotides match TRBD1. In germline, CDR1 is SQVTM, CDR2 ANQGSEA. CDR3 length equals 15 residues. V shed 0 bases, J shed 5 bases, and the junction held 9 bases outside the gene matches. As DNA, the CDR3 is TGCAGCGTTGAAGAAGGCAGGGGGGGACCGTATGGCTACACCTTC. Amino acids: CSVEEGRGGPYGYTF.